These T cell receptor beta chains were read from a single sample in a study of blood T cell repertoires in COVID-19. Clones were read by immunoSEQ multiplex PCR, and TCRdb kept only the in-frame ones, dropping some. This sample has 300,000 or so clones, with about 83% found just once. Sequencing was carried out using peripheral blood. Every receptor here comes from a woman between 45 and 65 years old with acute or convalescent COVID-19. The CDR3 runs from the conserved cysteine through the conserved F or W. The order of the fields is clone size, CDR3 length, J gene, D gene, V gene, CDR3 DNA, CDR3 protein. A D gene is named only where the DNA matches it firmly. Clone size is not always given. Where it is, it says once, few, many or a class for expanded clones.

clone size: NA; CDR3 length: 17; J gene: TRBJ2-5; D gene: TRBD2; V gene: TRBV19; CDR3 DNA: TGTGCCAGTAGTATAGAGACTAGCGGGACATCGCCGGGGACCCAGTACTTC; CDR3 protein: CASSIETSGTSPGTQYF
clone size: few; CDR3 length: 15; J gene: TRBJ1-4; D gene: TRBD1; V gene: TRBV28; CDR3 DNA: TGTGCCAGCAGCCCTTCGGGGACAGGTCGAGAAAAACTGTTTTTT; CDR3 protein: CASSPSGTGREKLFF
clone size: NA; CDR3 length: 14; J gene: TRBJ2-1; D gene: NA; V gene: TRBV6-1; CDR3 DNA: TGTGCCAGCAGTGAGTCGACAAGGTACAATGAGCAGTTCTTC; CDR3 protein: CASSESTRYNEQFF
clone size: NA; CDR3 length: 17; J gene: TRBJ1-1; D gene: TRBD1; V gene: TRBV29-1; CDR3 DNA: TGCAGCGTTGACCCATGGCAGGGGGATAAGGTGAACACTGAAGCTTTCTTT; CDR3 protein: CSVDPWQGDKVNTEAFF
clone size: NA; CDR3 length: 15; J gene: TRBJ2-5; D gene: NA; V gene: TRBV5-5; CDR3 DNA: TGTGCCAGCAGCGCAGACAGGCGGGGGCAAGAGACCCAGTACTTC; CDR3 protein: CASSADRRGQETQYF
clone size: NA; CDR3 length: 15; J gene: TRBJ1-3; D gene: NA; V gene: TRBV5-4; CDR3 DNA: TGTGCCAGCAGCGGAGGGACGGTCTCTGGAAACACCATATATTTT; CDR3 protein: CASSGGTVSGNTIYF
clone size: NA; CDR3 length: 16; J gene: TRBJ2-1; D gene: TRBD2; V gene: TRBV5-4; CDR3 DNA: TGTGCCAGCAGCAAGGGACTAGCGGGAGACTACAATGAGCAGTTCTTC; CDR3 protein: CASSKGLAGDYNEQFF
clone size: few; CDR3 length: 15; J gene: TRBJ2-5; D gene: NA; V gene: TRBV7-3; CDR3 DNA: TGTGCCAGCAGCTTAAGCCCCGCCAGGGGAGAGACCCAGTACTTC; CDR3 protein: CASSLSPARGETQYF
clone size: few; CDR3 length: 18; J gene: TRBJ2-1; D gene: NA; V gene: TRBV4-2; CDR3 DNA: TGTGCCAGCAGCCAAGTCAAACCGGGATCCAGCTCCTACAATGAGCAGTTCTTC; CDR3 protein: CASSQVKPGSSSYNEQFF
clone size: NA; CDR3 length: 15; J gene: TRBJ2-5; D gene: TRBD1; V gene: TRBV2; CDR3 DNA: TGTGCCAGCAGTCAGGCAACGGACAGGGCGGAGACCCAGTACTTC; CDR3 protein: CASSQATDRAETQYF
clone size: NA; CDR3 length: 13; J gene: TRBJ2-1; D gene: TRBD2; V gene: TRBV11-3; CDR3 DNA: TGTGCCAGCAGCGAGACTAGCGGGAGTGAGCAGTTCTTC; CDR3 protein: CASSETSGSEQFF
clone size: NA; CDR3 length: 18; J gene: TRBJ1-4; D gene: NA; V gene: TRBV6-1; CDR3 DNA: TGTGCCAGCAGTGAAAGCCCGGGGGGGGCGCCCCGGGATGAAAAACTGTTTTTT; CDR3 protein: CASSESPGGAPRDEKLFF
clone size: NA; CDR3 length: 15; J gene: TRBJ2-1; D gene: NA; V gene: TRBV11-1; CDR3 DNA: TGTGCCAGCAGCTCAGGGAGGAGCTCCTACAATGAGCAGTTCTTC; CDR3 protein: CASSSGRSSYNEQFF
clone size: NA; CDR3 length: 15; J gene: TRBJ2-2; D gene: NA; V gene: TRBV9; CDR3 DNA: TGTGCCAGCAGCGTAGGCTCTAGTATTACCGGGGAGCTGTTTTTT; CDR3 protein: CASSVGSSITGELFF
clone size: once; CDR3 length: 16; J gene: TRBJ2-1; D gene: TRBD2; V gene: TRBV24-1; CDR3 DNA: TGTGCCACCAGTGATTTAAGCGGGAGGTCCTACAATGAGCAGTTCTTC; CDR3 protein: CATSDLSGRSYNEQFF
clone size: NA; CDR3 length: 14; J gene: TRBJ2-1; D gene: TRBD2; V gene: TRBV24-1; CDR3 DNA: TGTGCCACTAGGACTAGCGGGAGTCCCGATGAGCAGTTCTTC; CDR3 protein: CATRTSGSPDEQFF
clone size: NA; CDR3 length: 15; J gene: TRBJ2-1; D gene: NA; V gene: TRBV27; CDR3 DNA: TGTGCCAGCAGTCCCTCCCAAGTAGCGGACAATGAGCAGTTCTTC; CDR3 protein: CASSPSQVADNEQFF
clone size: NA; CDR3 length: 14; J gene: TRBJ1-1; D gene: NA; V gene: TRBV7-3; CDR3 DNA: TGTGCCAGCAGGGAAACTCCGGGGAACACTGAAGCTTTCTTT; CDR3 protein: CASRETPGNTEAFF
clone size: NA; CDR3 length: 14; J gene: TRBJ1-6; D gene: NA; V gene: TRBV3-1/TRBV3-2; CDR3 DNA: TGTGCCAGCAGCCAAGTGGCGGGTAATTCACCCCTCCACTTT; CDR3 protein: CASSQVAGNSPLHF
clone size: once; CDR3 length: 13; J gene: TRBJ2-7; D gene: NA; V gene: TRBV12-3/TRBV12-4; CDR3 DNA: TGTGCCAGCAGTTTGAAGAGGGCCCACGAGCAGTACTTC; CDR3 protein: CASSLKRAHEQYF
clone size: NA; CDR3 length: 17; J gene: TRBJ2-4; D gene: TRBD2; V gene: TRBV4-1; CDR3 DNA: TGCGCCAGCAGCCAAGTTCTAGCGGGAGTGTCTAAAAACATTCAGTACTTC; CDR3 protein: CASSQVLAGVSKNIQYF
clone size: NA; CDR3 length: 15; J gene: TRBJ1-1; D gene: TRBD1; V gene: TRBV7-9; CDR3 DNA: TGTGCCAGCAGCGCAAAACAGGGGTTCAGCACTGAAGCTTTCTTT; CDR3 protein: CASSAKQGFSTEAFF
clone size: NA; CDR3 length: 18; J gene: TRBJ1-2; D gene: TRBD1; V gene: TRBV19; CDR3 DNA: TGTGCCAGTAGTACCTCGGGACAGGGGGCATCTTCCTTCCTTGGCTACACCTTC; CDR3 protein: CASSTSGQGASSFLGYTF
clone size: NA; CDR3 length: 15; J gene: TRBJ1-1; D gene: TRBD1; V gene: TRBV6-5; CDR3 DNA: TGTGCCAGCAGTTACGCCGGGACAGGGAACACTGAAGCTTTCTTT; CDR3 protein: CASSYAGTGNTEAFF
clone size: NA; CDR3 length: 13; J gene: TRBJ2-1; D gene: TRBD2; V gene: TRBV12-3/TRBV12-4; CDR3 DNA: TGTGCCAGCAGTTTGCTAGCGGACAATGAGCAGTTCTTC; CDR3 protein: CASSLLADNEQFF
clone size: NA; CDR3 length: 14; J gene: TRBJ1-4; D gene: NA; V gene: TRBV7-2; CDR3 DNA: TGTGCCAGCAACCTTGGGGGGTCTAATGAAAAACTGTTTTTT; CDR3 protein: CASNLGGSNEKLFF
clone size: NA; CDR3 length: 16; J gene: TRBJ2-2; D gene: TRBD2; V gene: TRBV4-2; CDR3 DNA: TGTGCCAGCAGCCAAGTTCAGCGGGAAGATACCGGGGAGCTGTTTTTT; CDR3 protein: CASSQVQREDTGELFF
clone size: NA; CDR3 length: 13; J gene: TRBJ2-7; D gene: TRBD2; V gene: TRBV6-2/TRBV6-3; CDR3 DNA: TGTGCCAGCAGTTACTTGCGGGAGAGTCTGCAGTACTTC; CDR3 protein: CASSYLRESLQYF
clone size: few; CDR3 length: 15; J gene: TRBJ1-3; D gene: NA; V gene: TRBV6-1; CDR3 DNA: TGTGCCAGCAGTGAGCAGGGCTACTCTGGAAACACCATATATTTT; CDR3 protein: CASSEQGYSGNTIYF
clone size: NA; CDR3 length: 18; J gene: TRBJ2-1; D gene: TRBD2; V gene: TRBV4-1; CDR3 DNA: TGCGCCAGCAGCCAAGATCCGAGGACTAGCGGCGGAGTGAGCGAGCAGTTCTTC; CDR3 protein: CASSQDPRTSGGVSEQFF
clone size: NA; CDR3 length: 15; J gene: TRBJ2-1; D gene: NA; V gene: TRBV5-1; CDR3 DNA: TGCGCCAGCAGCTTACAGCCACACGGGGACAATGAGCAGTTCTTC; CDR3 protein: CASSLQPHGDNEQFF
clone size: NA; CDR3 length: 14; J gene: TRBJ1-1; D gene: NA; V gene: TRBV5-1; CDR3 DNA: TGCGCCAGCAGCTTGGAACTGTTAGACACTGAAGCTTTCTTT; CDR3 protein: CASSLELLDTEAFF
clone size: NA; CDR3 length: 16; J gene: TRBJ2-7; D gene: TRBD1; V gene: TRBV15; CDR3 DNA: TGTGCCACCAGCAGAAGTATCGGGACAGGGGATTACGAGCAGTACTTC; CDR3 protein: CATSRSIGTGDYEQYF
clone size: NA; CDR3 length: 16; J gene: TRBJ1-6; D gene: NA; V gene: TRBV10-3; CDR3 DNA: TGTGCCATCAGTGAGTCGGAGGGGAGTTCGTGGTCACCCCTCCACTTT; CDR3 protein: CAISESEGSSWSPLHF